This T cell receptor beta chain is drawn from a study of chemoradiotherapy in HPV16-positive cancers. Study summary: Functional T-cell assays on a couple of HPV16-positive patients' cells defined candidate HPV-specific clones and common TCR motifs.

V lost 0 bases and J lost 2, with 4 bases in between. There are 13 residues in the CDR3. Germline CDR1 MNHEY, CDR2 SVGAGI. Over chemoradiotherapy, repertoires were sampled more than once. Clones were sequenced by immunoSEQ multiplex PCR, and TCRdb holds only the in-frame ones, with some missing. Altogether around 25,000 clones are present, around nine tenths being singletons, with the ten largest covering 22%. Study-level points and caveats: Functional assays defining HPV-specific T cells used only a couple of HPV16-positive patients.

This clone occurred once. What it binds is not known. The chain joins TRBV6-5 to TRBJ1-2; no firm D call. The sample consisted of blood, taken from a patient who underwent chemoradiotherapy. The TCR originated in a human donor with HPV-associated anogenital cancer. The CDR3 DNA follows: TGTGCCAGCAGTTACTCACAGAACTATGGCTACACCTTC. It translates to CASSYSQNYGYTF.